These 16 T cell receptor beta chains originate from one sample sequenced in a study of neurological immune-mediated disorders. TCRdb processed the 5' RACE reads anew with MiXCR; each CDR3 protein has one entry. The top ten hold roughly 2% of the sample, which has 50,000 to 60,000 distinct CDR3 sequences, over 3.5% seen once. The specimen was CD4+ T cells from blood. The receptors here all came from a woman aged 40 to 55 with multiple sclerosis.

In this sample, this clonotype turned up many times. V is TRBV27 and J is TRBJ2-7, with 10 bases aligning to TRBD1. Germline lookup yields CDR1 MNHEY and CDR2 SMNVEV (reference sequence). J was trimmed by 5 bases and V by 4 bases; bases with no gene match: 5. The CDR3 sequence is 14 residues long. The CDR3 sequence is CASSSRTGGNEQYF. CDR3 nucleotide sequence: TGTGCCAGCAGTTCGAGGACAGGGGGGAACGAGCAGTACTTC.

There are many counts of this clonotype. This CDR3 reads CASSRLGDTQETQYF. CDR3 DNA: TGTGCCAGCAGCCGGTTGGGGGACACCCAAGAGACCCAGTACTTC. The chain employs TRBV7-3 and TRBJ2-5; D may be TRBD1 (6 bases). The CDR3 spans 15 residues. The V and J ends lost 5 bases and 1 base respectively, with 14 bases between them. Germline V gives CDR1 SGHTA, CDR2 FQGTGA.

Ten or more counts support this clonotype. CDR3 in amino acids: CASSELGDLSGYTF. The CDR3 region has the DNA TGTGCCAGCAGTGAATTGGGGGACCTTAGTGGCTACACCTTC. J is TRBJ1-2 and V is TRBV6-1; D perhaps matches TRBD1 (5 bases). Germline-derived CDR1 and CDR2 are MNHNS and SASEGT. The V end was cut by 2 bases, the J end by 7 bases, with 14 bases between. The CDR3 contains 14 residues.

This clonotype was counted many times. The V gene is TRBV6-5, the J gene TRBJ2-5, with D perhaps assigned TRBD1 or TRBD2 (5 bases each). The CDR3 has 12 residues. Germline V gives CDR1 MNHEY, CDR2 SVGAGI. V was cut by 6 bases and J by 4 bases, with 9 bases left in between. Here the CDR3 reads CASRSGTETQYF. The CDR3 DNA sequence: TGTGCCAGCAGGTCAGGGACAGAGACCCAGTACTTC.

This clonotype appeared many times. The rearrangement joins TRBV21-1 to TRBJ2-7; the table assigns TRBD1, which was not confirmed against the DNA. TRBV21-1 is a pseudogene. This CDR3 has 12 amino acids. CDR3 nucleotide sequence: TGTGCCCAAGGGGAAAACTCGTGGGAGCAGTACTTC. This codes for CAQGENSWEQYF.

This clonotype was counted at least ten times. V gene TRBV5-1 combines with J gene TRBJ2-2, with D uncertain. Germline V CDR1 and CDR2: SGHRS, YFSETQ. Trimming removed 0 bases at V and 1 base at J, with 7 bases between. This CDR3 is built from 15 residues. The CDR3 here is CASSLALGNTGELFF. The CDR3 DNA is TGCGCCAGCAGCTTGGCCCTGGGGAACACCGGGGAGCTGTTTTTT.

This clonotype appeared many times. This chain uses TRBV3-1 with TRBJ2-4; D is ambiguous. Germline V gives CDR1 LGHDT, CDR2 YNNKEL (reference sequence). This CDR3 has 12 residues. Trimming removed 0 bases from V and 9 bases from J, with 6 bases in between. The CDR3 coding sequence is TGTGCCAGCAGCCAAGATCGCGCCATTCAGTACTTC. Its translation is CASSQDRAIQYF.

This clonotype was seen many times. The chain links TRBV6-5 to TRBJ1-4; TRBD1 agrees at 10 bases. V lost 0 bases and J lost 10; bases outside the gene matches: 8. The germline CDR1 and CDR2 sequences are MNHEY and SVGAGI. This CDR3 region has 16 residues. This chain's CDR3 is CASSYSLRDRGGKLFF. DNA of the CDR3: TGTGCCAGCAGTTACTCCCTCCGGGACAGGGGAGGAAAACTGTTTTTT.

This clonotype was found many times. In nucleotides, the CDR3 is TGCGCCAGCAGCCAAGATATGGTAATTCCCTATGGCTACACCTTC. Translating gives CASSQDMVIPYGYTF. The rearrangement links TRBV4-1 to TRBJ1-2; unclear D gene. Germline V gene sequence: CDR1 MGHRA, CDR2 YSYEKL. The CDR3 is 15 amino acids. V was cut by 0 bases and J by 4 bases, with 12 bases left in between.

There are many counts of this clonotype. This CDR3 reads CAISGRGPSDTQYF. In DNA form, the CDR3 reads TGTGCCATCAGTGGGCGGGGGCCCTCCGATACGCAGTATTTT. V and J are TRBV10-3 and TRBJ2-3, with a possible D match to TRBD2 (7 bases). V lost 4 bases and J 6 bases, leaving 14 bases between the germline ends. CDR3 length equals 14 residues. From germline, CDR1 is ENHRY and CDR2 SYGVKD.

This clonotype showed up many times. The chain has TRBV6-2 or TRBV6-3 and TRBJ1-1, with D possibly TRBD1 on 6 matching bases. This CDR3 region has 14 residues. Trimming left V 7 bases short and J 0 bases short, with 12 bases between. CDR1 and CDR2 (germline): MNHEY, SVGEGT. The CDR3 spells CASNEGVMNTEAFF. Written as DNA, the CDR3 is TGTGCCAGCAACGAGGGGGTGATGAACACTGAAGCTTTCTTT.

This clonotype was recorded at least ten times. This sequence joins TRBV11-2 and TRBJ2-7; D unresolved. This CDR3 is built from 11 residues. Germline V lookup: CDR1 SGHAT, CDR2 FQNNGV. The V gene lost 2 bases and the J gene lost 5 bases, with 4 bases spanning the gap. The CDR3 region has the DNA TGTGCCAGCAGCTTAATCGACGAGCAGTACTTC. This encodes CASSLIDEQYF.

Ten or more counts support this clonotype. V usage is TRBV3-1 and J usage is TRBJ1-1, with D perhaps TRBD1 (6 bases). Per the germline V gene, CDR1 is LGHDT and CDR2 is YNNKEL (reference sequence). The ends were cut back, 5 bases at V and 5 bases at J, with 15 bases in the middle. The CDR3 spans 14 residues. The CDR3 loop is CASSSHREGTEAFF. The CDR3 DNA reads as TGTGCCAGCAGCTCGCACAGGGAGGGGACTGAAGCTTTCTTT.

This clonotype was seen at least ten times. The chain carries TRBV20-1 and TRBJ2-1; D might be TRBD2 (6 bases). Germline V gene lookup returns CDR1 DFQATT and CDR2 SNEGSKA (reference sequence). This CDR3 region has 15 residues. Between the trimmed V and J ends, which lost 6 bases and 1 base, there was a span of 16 bases. The CDR3 loop reads CSALSPLASYNEQFF. CDR3 in DNA: TGCAGTGCCCTAAGCCCACTAGCTTCCTACAATGAGCAGTTCTTC.

This clonotype was seen ten or more times. Written as DNA, the CDR3 is TGTGCCAGCAGCCTCATATCGGGTGGCTACACCTTC. It yields the protein CASSLISGGYTF. The V and J genes are TRBV7-2 and TRBJ1-2; no reliable D call. The ends were cut back, 5 bases at V and 7 bases at J, with 11 bases in the middle. Germline CDR1 is SGHTA and CDR2 is FQGNSA. This CDR3 is 12 amino acids long.

This clonotype has ten or more counts. J is TRBJ1-4 and V is TRBV4-1; D is unresolved. V lost 4 bases and J lost 3, with 18 bases in between. The CDR3 consists of 17 residues. Germline loops: CDR1 MGHRA, CDR2 YSYEKL. As DNA, the CDR3 is TGCGCCAGCAGCCGGCTACCGGGAACCCTTGCTAATGAAAAACTGTTTTTT. It codes for CASSRLPGTLANEKLFF.